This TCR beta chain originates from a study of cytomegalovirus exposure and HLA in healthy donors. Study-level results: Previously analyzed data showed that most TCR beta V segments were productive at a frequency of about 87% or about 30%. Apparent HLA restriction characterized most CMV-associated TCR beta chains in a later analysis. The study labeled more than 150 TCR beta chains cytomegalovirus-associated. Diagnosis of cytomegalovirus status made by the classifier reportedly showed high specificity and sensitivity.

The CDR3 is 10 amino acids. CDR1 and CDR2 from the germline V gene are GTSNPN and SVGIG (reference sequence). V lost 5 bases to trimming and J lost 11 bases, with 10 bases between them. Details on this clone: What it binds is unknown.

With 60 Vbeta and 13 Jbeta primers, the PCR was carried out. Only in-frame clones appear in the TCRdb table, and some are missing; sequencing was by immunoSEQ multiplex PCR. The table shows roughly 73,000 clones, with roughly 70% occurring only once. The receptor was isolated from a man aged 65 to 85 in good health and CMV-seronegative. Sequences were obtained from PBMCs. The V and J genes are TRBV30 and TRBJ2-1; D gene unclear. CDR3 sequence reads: CAWGSFQQFF. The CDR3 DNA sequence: TGTGCCTGGGGCTCATTCCAGCAGTTCTTC.